The 16 T cell receptor beta chains below all came from one sample that was sequenced in a study of blood T cell repertoires in COVID-19. The table came from immunoSEQ multiplex PCR; TCRdb's copy has only in-frame clones and leaves some out. The repertoire holds about 400,000 clones, with approximately 89% as singletons. Sample: PBMCs or T cells enriched from blood (not recorded which). The receptors originated from a woman in her twenties or thirties who had recovered from COVID-19.

The J gene is TRBJ1-2, the V gene TRBV6-5; D call uncertain. The germline gives CDR1 MNHEY, CDR2 SVGAGI. The V gene lost 6 bases and the J gene lost 0 bases, with 11 bases spanning the gap. This CDR3 comprises 14 residues. CDR3 region: CASSQVKTNYGYTF. The CDR3 DNA sequence: TGTGCCAGCAGCCAGGTTAAAACTAACTATGGCTACACCTTC.

V and J are TRBV2 and TRBJ2-7, with D possibly being TRBD2 (6 bases). The CDR3 is 13 amino acids. The germline gives CDR1 SNHLY, CDR2 FYNNEI. V lost 7 bases and J 1 base, leaving 11 bases between the germline ends. In nucleotides, the CDR3 is TGTGCCAGCACCACGGACTATTCCTACGAGCAGTACTTC. It is translated as CASTTDYSYEQYF.

V usage is TRBV2 and J usage is TRBJ2-2, with D hard to call. The CDR3 covers 15 residues. V was cut by 11 bases and J by 5 bases, with 21 bases left in between. CDR1 and CDR2 from the germline V gene are SNHLY and FYNNEI. CDR3 sequence reads: CASFRGGSGTGELFF. CDR3 sequence (DNA): TGTGCCTCATTCAGAGGCGGTTCCGGGACCGGGGAGCTGTTTTTT.

The chain recombines TRBV5-1 with TRBJ1-1; no clear D. The V and J ends lost 0 bases and 6 bases respectively, with 18 bases between them. Germline CDR1 SGHRS, CDR2 YFSETQ. The CDR3 sequence is 16 residues long. The DNA for the CDR3 is TGCGCCAGCAGCTTGGGTGTCAGACATCAACGACCTGAAGCTTTCTTT. Residues: CASSLGVRHQRPEAFF.

V gene TRBV4-2 combines with J gene TRBJ1-1; 10 bases fit TRBD1. The CDR3 is made up of 14 amino acids. Germline V gene sequence: CDR1 LGHNA, CDR2 YNFKEQ. The ends lost 3 bases at V and 6 bases at J; junction bases unmatched: 4. The CDR3: CASSHTDRGPEAFF. CDR3 nucleotide sequence: TGTGCCAGCAGCCACACTGACAGGGGGCCTGAAGCTTTCTTT.

CDR3 in DNA: TGTGCCAGCAGTCAAATCGGGGACTCCTACGAGCAGTACTTC. Translating gives CASSQIGDSYEQYF. The V gene is TRBV6-7, the J gene TRBJ2-7, with D tentatively TRBD2 (5 bases). TRBV6-7 counts as an open reading frame of uncertain function. Trimming took 5 bases from V and 0 from J, leaving 11 bases between them. CDR3 length: 14 amino acids.

The chain joins TRBV28 to TRBJ2-7; D call uncertain. CDR1 and CDR2 from the germline V gene are MDHEN and SYDVKM. The CDR3 is 13 amino acids. With 4 bases removed from V and 2 bases from J, the gap between germline ends came to 9 bases. CDR3 loop: CASSYSTAYEQYF. CDR3 nucleotides: TGTGCCAGCAGTTACTCAACCGCCTACGAGCAGTACTTC.

The V and J genes are TRBV5-6 and TRBJ1-3, with D unresolved. Germline CDR1 reads SGHDT; CDR2 reads YYEEEE. The CDR3 loop spans 14 amino acids. Trimming removed 2 bases at V and 1 base at J, with 7 bases between. This chain's CDR3 is CASSFSPSGNTIYF. The DNA of the CDR3 is TGTGCCAGCAGCTTCAGTCCGTCTGGAAACACCATATATTTT.

This chain joins TRBV11-2 and TRBJ2-7, with 7 bases matching TRBD1. Looked up from germline, CDR1 is SGHAT and CDR2 is FQNNGV. The CDR3 has 16 residues. With V trimmed by 2 bases and J by 2 bases, 9 bases remained unmatched. The CDR3: CASSLTFPGGTYEQYF. The CDR3 nucleotides are TGTGCCAGCAGCTTAACGTTTCCAGGGGGTACCTACGAGCAGTACTTC.

The genes are TRBV18 and TRBJ1-3; the match to TRBD1 covers 8 bases. Unmatched junction bases numbered 23, after V lost 4 bases and J lost 3 bases. The CDR3 is 21 amino acids. Germline V CDR1 and CDR2: KGHSH, LQKENI. The CDR3 is CASSLFSAGTGSHWGGNTIYF. CDR3 DNA: TGTGCCAGCTCACTTTTCTCGGCCGGGACAGGCAGCCATTGGGGTGGAAACACCATATATTTT.

The J gene is TRBJ1-5, the V gene TRBV7-9; D is unresolved. There are 15 residues in the CDR3. Per germline, CDR1 SEHNR and CDR2 FQNEAQ (reference sequence). The germline V and J ends were trimmed by 3 bases and 1 base, with 10 bases remaining between them. The chain's CDR3 is CASSFTGRSNQPQHF. CDR3 coding DNA: TGTGCCAGCAGCTTTACGGGTAGGAGCAATCAGCCCCAGCATTTT.

The chain uses TRBV19 and TRBJ1-1; D unclear. Germline V gene lookup returns CDR1 LNHDA and CDR2 SQIVND (reference sequence). The CDR3 contains 15 residues. Trimming removed 6 bases at V and 0 bases at J, with 14 bases between. The CDR3 DNA sequence: TGTGCCAGTAGGCCGTCAGGTACCGTGAACACTGAAGCTTTCTTT. Its translation: CASRPSGTVNTEAFF.

The chain combines TRBV28 with TRBJ2-1; no clear D. CDR1 and CDR2 (germline): MDHEN, SYDVKM. The CDR3 has 15 residues. Trimming removed 6 bases from V and 8 bases from J, with 20 bases in between. The CDR3 sequence is CASRPQSVYRDEQFF. In nucleotides, the CDR3 is TGTGCCAGCAGACCACAAAGCGTCTACCGGGATGAGCAGTTCTTC.

This clone was detected only once. The chain is built from TRBV5-8 and TRBJ1-1; D is unclear. Deletions cut 0 bases from V and 9 bases from J, with 9 bases between. Germline CDR1 is SGHTS and CDR2 is YDEGEE. CDR3 length equals 12 residues. Here the CDR3 reads CASSLAVVKAFF. The CDR3 DNA reads TGTGCCAGCAGCTTGGCCGTCGTTAAAGCTTTCTTT.

CDR3 in amino acids: CATSRESPWRDNEQFF. CDR3 in DNA: TGTGCCACCAGCAGAGAGAGTCCGTGGAGGGACAATGAGCAGTTCTTC. The chain has TRBV15 and TRBJ2-1; a weak D match, TRBD2 (6 bases). Germline CDR1 and CDR2: LNHNV and YYDKDF (reference sequence). The CDR3 is 16 residues long. Trimming left V 0 bases short and J 5 bases short, with 14 bases between.

The CDR3 reads CASSQEGATNEKLFF. As DNA, the CDR3 is TGCGCCAGCAGCCAAGAAGGGGCAACTAATGAAAAACTGTTTTTT. The rearrangement links TRBV4-3 to TRBJ1-4; maybe TRBD1 (5 bases). CDR1 and CDR2 (germline): LGHNA, YSLEER. The CDR3 consists of 15 residues. With 0 bases removed from V and 0 bases from J, the gap between germline ends came to 5 bases.